The 10 T cell receptor beta chains presented below share a single source sample, sequenced in a study of tumor-infiltrating lymphocytes in primary liver carcinoma. Reverse transcription of roughly 0.5 ug total RNA with a constant-region primer produced TCR beta cDNA. Libraries for TCR beta were built through three nested multiplex PCR rounds, which together made up a slightly modified ARM-PCR procedure. TRBV1-TRBV30 forward primers paired with a C-beta reverse primer were used in the first two PCR rounds, which ran approximately 10 cycles each. MiXCR, run by TCRdb on the multiplex PCR reads, gives a single entry per CDR3 protein. The sample has approximately 22,000 distinct CDR3 sequences; about 65% are singletons. Taking 20-30 mg of unsorted bulk tissue, the authors co-extracted RNA and DNA. Sequenced material: liver tumor tissue from sampling region 1. Subset described: tumor region T1, superior pole. These receptors were obtained from a man between 40 and 49 years old with primary liver carcinoma and hepatitis B virus infection.

This clonotype occurred a few times. DNA for the CDR3: TGTGCCAGCAGCATCCTAGCGGGGTCGGGGAATGAGCAGTTCTTC. This codes for CASSILAGSGNEQFF. The V call is TRBV7-9, the J call TRBJ2-1; 9 bases are shared with TRBD2. With 5 bases clipped from V and 7 bases from J, the junction kept 9 bases outside the gene matches. This CDR3 has 15 residues. Germline V gene sequence: CDR1 SEHNR, CDR2 FQNEAQ (reference sequence). The complete variable domain, with remaining parts taken from reference TRBV7-9 and TRBJ2-1, reads DTGVSQNPRHKITKRGQNVTFRCDPISEHNRLYWYRQTLGQGPEFLTYFQNEAQLEKSRLLSDRFSAERPKGSFSTLEIQRTEQGDSAMYLCASSILAGSGNEQFFGPGTRLTVL.

Notes on this clonotype: This could be a read error, since a much larger clone is one nucleotide away. This rearrangement joins TRBV2 to TRBJ2-2; D gene uncertain. This CDR3 spans 11 amino acids. CDR1 is SNHLY and CDR2 is FYNNEI in the germline V gene. The CDR3 DNA reads as TGTGCCAACAGTGAAACAACGGAGCTGTTTTTT. Protein sequence: CANSETTELFF.

This clonotype has only one observation. An end of the junction does not agree with germline; a read error may underlie this. The chain recombines TRBV6-2 or TRBV6-3 with TRBJ2-1; D is uncertain. Looked up from germline, CDR1 is MNHEY and CDR2 is SVGEGT. CDR3 length: 15 residues. The CDR3 sequence is CANSLILSSYNEQFF. Here the CDR3 DNA reads TGTGCCAACAGTTTAATCCTAAGCTCCTACAACGAGCAGTTCTTC.

This clonotype was observed a handful of times. A much larger clone differs from this one at a single base, so this may be a read error. This sequence joins TRBV7-9 and TRBJ2-2; TRBD2 is a possible D gene (5 bases). CDR1 is SEHNR and CDR2 is FQNEAQ in the germline V gene (reference sequence). The CDR3 covers 13 residues. CDR3 sequence reads: CASSLMLTGELYF. CDR3 in DNA: TGTGCCAGCAGCTTAATGTTGACCGGGGAGCTGTATTTT.

Notes on this clonotype: Its ends do not fully match the called genes, so a read error is possible. The rearrangement uses TRBV10-3 and TRBJ2-3, with D perhaps given as TRBD1 or TRBD2 (7 bases each). This CDR3 has 17 residues. In germline, CDR1 is ENHRY, CDR2 SYGVKD. This CDR3 is CTISTAGQPPGPDTQYF. For the CDR3, the DNA is TGTACCATCAGTACAGCGGGACAGCCGCCGGGCCCAGATACGCAGTATTTT.

The chain employs TRBV5-1 and TRBJ2-3; D gene unclear. CDR1 SGHRS and CDR2 YFSETQ come from the germline V gene. V was trimmed by 3 bases and J by 2 bases, leaving 16 bases between them. The CDR3 has 16 residues. The CDR3 sequence: CASSSLVVGTTDTQYF. Written as DNA, the CDR3 is TGCGCCAGCAGCTCCCTAGTAGTGGGAACCACAGATACGCAGTATTTT.

The J gene is TRBJ2-1, the V gene TRBV11-2; 10 positions agree with TRBD2. The CDR3 is 15 amino acids. Per the germline V gene, CDR1 is SGHAT and CDR2 is FQNNGV. Germline trimming cut 9 bases from V and 9 bases from J; bases unmatched to any gene: 14. DNA of the CDR3: TGTGCCAGGAGCCCCCAGCGGGAGGGATACGGTGAGCAGTTCTTC. Its protein product is CARSPQREGYGEQFF.

In the case of this clonotype: Compared with germline, one end of the junction differs, possibly owing to a read error. The chain has TRBV2 and TRBJ2-7; possibly TRBD1 or TRBD2 for D (5 bases each). This CDR3 region has 15 residues. Per the germline V gene, CDR1 is SNHLY and CDR2 is FYNNEI. The CDR3 sequence: CSSQSGPGRRYEQYF. The CDR3 nucleotides are TGTTCCAGTCAGTCCGGGCCAGGGAGAAGGTACGAGCAGTACTTC.

As to this clonotype: Sequence at one end of the junction differs from germline and may be a read error. The genes are TRBV18 and TRBJ2-7, with 12 bases identical to TRBD2. The germline CDR1 and CDR2 sequences are KGHSH and LQKENI. The CDR3 runs 16 residues. The CDR3 DNA reads as TGTGGCAGCTCACAAACGACTAGCGGGAGCACGTACGAGCAGTACTTC. Its translation is CGSSQTTSGSTYEQYF.

This clonotype was seen ten or more times. The gene calls are TRBV5-1 and TRBJ2-2; D is perhaps TRBD1 or TRBD2 (6 bases each). CDR3 length: 16 amino acids. In germline, CDR1 is SGHRS, CDR2 YFSETQ. The V end was cut by 2 bases, the J end by 4 bases, with 15 bases between. The CDR3 region is CASSFSGALGTGELFF. In DNA, the CDR3 is TGCGCCAGCAGCTTCTCGGGGGCGCTTGGCACCGGGGAGCTGTTTTTT. Variable domain in full (rest from reference TRBV5-1 and TRBJ2-2): KAGVTQTPRYLIKTRGQQVTLSCSPISGHRSVSWYQQTPGQGLQFLFEYFSETQRNKGNFPGRFSGRQFSNSRSEMNVSTLELGDSALYLCASSFSGALGTGELFFGEGSRLTVL.